The 23 T cell receptor beta chains below all came from one sample that was sequenced in a study of vaccination and CD4 T cells after COVID-19. With the Oncomine TCR Beta short-read assay, DNA from cultured CD4+ T cells was sequenced. MiXCR was run by TCRdb on the PCR reads, yielding one entry per CDR3 protein. The sample records 22,000 or so distinct CDR3 sequences, approximately 32% being singletons. These receptors have no identified antigens. Specified time point: late sampling 161 to 241 days after vaccination in a few convalescent patients. Treatment here: approximately nine-day PBMC culture with coronavirus spike peptide pools or control peptides (ViraFEST assay). Sequencing used CD4+ T cells from blood, cultured in vitro, obtained about 7 months after SARS-CoV-2 vaccination. These receptors all stem from a human donor who had recovered from COVID-19.

J is TRBJ2-5 and V is TRBV6-4; 9 bases line up with TRBD2. Germline lookup yields CDR1 MRHNA and CDR2 SNTAGT. Trimming at V came to 2 bases and at J to 3 bases, leaving 13 bases not matched to a gene. The CDR3 loop spans 18 amino acids. CDR3 residues: CASSDPESGSGREETQYF. The CDR3 DNA is TGTGCCAGCAGTGACCCCGAGAGCGGTAGCGGGAGAGAAGAGACCCAGTACTTC.

The chain is built from TRBV18 and TRBJ1-5; no reliable D call. Trimming took off 2 bases at V and 1 base at J, with 3 bases between the two ends. The CDR3 covers 13 residues. Per germline, CDR1 KGHSH and CDR2 LQKENI. DNA of the CDR3: TGTGCCAGCTCACCAGGGAGCAATCAGCCCCAGCATTTT. Amino acid sequence: CASSPGSNQPQHF. The full variable domain, rest sourced from reference TRBV18 and TRBJ1-5, is NAGVMQNPRHLVRRRGQEARLRCSPMKGHSHVYWYRQLPEEGLKFMVYLQKENIIDESGMPKERFSAEFPKEGPSILRIQQVVRGDSAAYFCASSPGSNQPQHFGDGTRLSIL.

This clonotype has only a few counts. V and J are TRBV29-1 and TRBJ1-1; D gene uncertain. This CDR3 has 13 residues. Germline V CDR1 and CDR2: SQVTM, ANQGSEA. Trimming removed 5 bases from V and 6 bases from J, with 16 bases in between. CDR3 region: CSVWEGLYSEAFF. CDR3 DNA: TGCAGCGTTTGGGAAGGGTTATACTCTGAAGCTTTCTTT.

This clonotype appeared a few times. The V gene is TRBV20-1, the J gene TRBJ2-7; no firm D call. Deletions cut 4 bases from V and 6 bases from J, with 19 bases between. CDR3 length: 14 residues. Per germline, CDR1 DFQATT and CDR2 SNEGSKA (reference sequence). DNA for the CDR3: TGCAGTGCTACGCGAGGAATCCGGTCCCTCGAGCAGTACTTC. It codes for CSATRGIRSLEQYF.

This clonotype was found once. This sequence joins TRBV4-2 and TRBJ2-3; D might be TRBD1 or TRBD2, each matching 6 bases. The germline CDR1 and CDR2 sequences are LGHNA and YNFKEQ. CDR3 length equals 17 residues. V was shortened by 10 bases and J by 0 bases, with 23 bases between the two germline ends. In DNA form, the CDR3 reads TGTGCCATGTCTCCCCTACCCACGGGGGCTAGCACAGATACGCAGTATTTT. This translates into CAMSPLPTGASTDTQYF.

The chain employs TRBV20-1 and TRBJ2-1, with TRBD2 as a possible D gene (5 bases). The CDR3 totals 17 residues. From germline, CDR1 is DFQATT and CDR2 SNEGSKA (reference sequence). V was clipped by 0 bases and J by 6 bases, with 21 bases between them. For the CDR3, the DNA is TGCAGTGCTAGAGATCCCGGCGACTATGGGGTCTCCAATGAGCAGTTCTTC. Its protein product is CSARDPGDYGVSNEQFF.

This chain connects TRBV7-3 to TRBJ2-5; no clear D. The V end lost 3 bases, the J end lost 2 bases, and 7 bases lay between the germline ends. Germline V gives CDR1 SGHTA, CDR2 FQGTGA. CDR3 length equals 13 residues. The CDR3 DNA reads TGTGCCAGCAGCTTTGGCAGTCAAGAGACCCAGTACTTC. Its protein product is CASSFGSQETQYF.

This chain uses TRBV6-1 with TRBJ1-6; D remains unclear. V shed 9 bases and J shed 2 bases, with 11 bases lying between them. Germline values: CDR1 MNHNS, CDR2 SASEGT. The CDR3 is made up of 14 amino acids. CDR3 protein: CASTRDPYNSPLHF. CDR3 bases: TGTGCCAGTACTCGCGACCCCTATAATTCACCCCTCCACTTT.

The genes are TRBV6-1 and TRBJ2-3; 10 bases are shared with TRBD1. V lost 7 bases, J lost 2 bases, and 6 bases stayed unmatched. Germline V lookup: CDR1 MNHNS, CDR2 SASEGT. This CDR3 contains 15 residues. The chain's CDR3 is CASNRQGAFTDTQYF. For the CDR3, the DNA is TGTGCCAGCAACCGACAGGGGGCTTTCACAGATACGCAGTATTTT.

The V gene is TRBV20-1, the J gene TRBJ2-5; perhaps TRBD2 as D (6 bases). The germline V gene encodes CDR1 DFQATT and CDR2 SNEGSKA (reference sequence). The CDR3 spans 15 residues. Trimming pared 2 bases from V and 1 base from J, leaving 14 bases between. The CDR3 coding sequence is TGCAGTGCTAGACGTAGCGGAGAGGGCCAAGAGACCCAGTACTTC. Translating gives CSARRSGEGQETQYF.

This clonotype was seen more than once but under ten times. The chain combines TRBV7-2 with TRBJ1-2; D perhaps matches TRBD1 (6 bases). The CDR3 sequence is 15 residues long. Germline loops: CDR1 SGHTA, CDR2 FQGNSA. With 5 bases removed from V and 1 base from J, the gap between germline ends came to 14 bases. CDR3 DNA: TGTGCCAGCAGCGAGGACAGCCTGAATAACTATGGCTACACCTTC. It yields the protein CASSEDSLNNYGYTF.

This rearrangement joins TRBV10-1 to TRBJ2-7; D is perhaps TRBD1 (6 bases). Trimming took 2 bases from V and 2 from J, leaving 13 bases between them. The V gene's germline CDR1 is WNHNN and CDR2 SYGVQD (reference sequence). The CDR3 contains 15 residues. This CDR3 reads CASSEIGAGAYEQYF. CDR3 in DNA: TGCGCCAGCAGTGAGATTGGGGCAGGGGCCTACGAGCAGTACTTC.

This clonotype was observed a few times. The chain uses TRBV15 and TRBJ2-3; 7 nucleotides match TRBD2. With V trimmed by 1 base and J by 5 bases, 6 bases remained unmatched. CDR3 length: 15 amino acids. Germline assignment: CDR1 LNHNV and CDR2 YYDKDF (reference sequence). The chain's CDR3 is CATSRAAGEGDTQYF. In DNA form, the CDR3 reads TGTGCCACCAGCAGAGCTGCGGGAGAAGGAGATACGCAGTATTTT.

The rearrangement links TRBV24-1 to TRBJ2-6; D is perhaps TRBD1 (5 bases). The CDR3 has 15 residues. The germline V gene encodes CDR1 KGHDR and CDR2 SFDVKD. V lost 3 bases, J lost 4 bases, and 9 bases lay in between. The CDR3 nucleotides are TGTGCCACCAGTGATGGGGCAGCGGGGGCCAACGTCCTGACTTTC. This codes for CATSDGAAGANVLTF.

This chain joins TRBV29-1 and TRBJ2-7; D ambiguous. CDR3 length: 13 residues. Germline-derived CDR1 and CDR2 are SQVTM and ANQGSEA. Trimming left V 4 bases short and J 7 bases short, with 17 bases between. CDR3 amino acids: CSVGFAENTEQYF. DNA of the CDR3: TGCAGCGTTGGGTTTGCGGAAAACACGGAGCAGTACTTC.

V gene TRBV10-3 combines with J gene TRBJ1-1, with TRBD1 as a possible D gene (6 bases). The germline CDR1 and CDR2 sequences are ENHRY and SYGVKD. Trimming left V 3 bases short and J 6 bases short, with 14 bases between. This CDR3 has 14 residues. The CDR3 loop reads CAISDSGGGAEAFF. DNA of the CDR3: TGTGCCATCAGTGACTCCGGAGGGGGGGCTGAAGCTTTCTTT.

This clonotype showed up just a few times. The junction does not match germline at one end; this may be a read error. The chain recombines TRBV6-5 with TRBJ1-1; 7 bases line up with TRBD1. Per germline, CDR1 MNHEY and CDR2 SVGAGI. This CDR3 region has 13 residues. DNA of the CDR3: TGTGCTAGCAGTTTAACAGGGGTTACTGAAGCTTTCTTT. As protein: CASSLTGVTEAFF.

The table lists this clonotype with a few counts. The chain recombines TRBV7-3 with TRBJ2-1; 8 nucleotides agree with TRBD2. Germline V lookup: CDR1 SGHTA, CDR2 FQGTGA. Losses at the gene ends were 2 bases for V and 10 bases for J; bases not matched to a gene: 10. There are 15 residues in the CDR3. The CDR3 bases are TGTGCCAGCAGCTTATACCCCGGGAGGGCCCAGGAGCAGTTCTTC. It yields the protein CASSLYPGRAQEQFF.

This clonotype was observed a few times. Written as DNA, the CDR3 is TGTGCCAGTAGTCCTGGGACAGGGCGGGGGTATTCGGTGGAGACCCAGTACTTC. Residues: CASSPGTGRGYSVETQYF. V gene TRBV19 combines with J gene TRBJ2-5, with 9 bases identical to TRBD1. The germline CDR1 and CDR2 sequences are LNHDA and SQIVND (reference sequence). With V trimmed by 5 bases and J by 5 bases, 18 bases remained unmatched. The CDR3 extends over 18 amino acids.

Points on this clonotype: One end of the junction does not line up with germline, which may come from a read error. This chain connects TRBV6-5 to TRBJ1-2; D is possibly TRBD1 (5 bases). The germline gives CDR1 MNHEY, CDR2 SVGAGI. This CDR3 is built from 13 residues. CDR3 amino acids: CASSLDINYGYAF. The DNA for the CDR3 is TGTGCCAGCAGTTTGGACATTAACTATGGCTACGCCTTC.

This clonotype was counted only a few times. The chain links TRBV12-3 or TRBV12-4 to TRBJ2-3, with D perhaps TRBD1 (6 bases). V was pared by 7 bases and J by 2 bases, with 16 bases between. The CDR3 sequence is 15 residues long. The CDR3 region is CASTVTTGYTDTQYF. The CDR3 region has the DNA TGTGCCAGCACCGTGACGACAGGTTACACAGATACGCAGTATTTT.

The gene calls are TRBV19 and TRBJ1-1; TRBD1 agrees at 10 bases. From germline, CDR1 is LNHDA and CDR2 SQIVND (reference sequence). With 4 bases clipped from V and 4 bases from J, the junction kept 3 bases outside the gene matches. This CDR3 region has 14 residues. Written as DNA, the CDR3 is TGTGCCAGTAGTACCTGGGACAGGGGCACTGAAGCTTTCTTT. Its protein product is CASSTWDRGTEAFF.

This clonotype has only a few counts. V usage is TRBV7-2 and J usage is TRBJ2-7; D is perhaps TRBD1 (6 bases). Germline V gives CDR1 SGHTA, CDR2 FQGNSA. Trimming stripped 1 base from V and 2 bases from J, with 12 bases between. The CDR3 totals 15 residues. CDR3 region: CASSLVSDRTYEQYF. CDR3 sequence (DNA): TGTGCCAGCAGCTTAGTATCCGACAGGACCTACGAGCAGTACTTC.